These 18 T cell receptor beta chains were all obtained from the same sample, sequenced in a study of human CD8 memory T cell subsets. Scientists made TCR beta libraries using UMI-labeled 5' RACE. TCRdb re-called the 5' RACE reads and gives one entry per CDR3 protein, without DNA. Its clone listing holds about 10,000 distinct CDR3 sequences. The sample consisted of CD8+ T cells from PBMCs. The receptors come from a human donor in good health.

This sequence joins TRBV27 and TRBJ1-3. There are 17 residues in the CDR3. In germline, CDR1 is MNHEY, CDR2 SMNVEV (reference sequence). The CDR3 region is CASSSLSEGLSGNTIYF.

This chain connects TRBV30 to TRBJ2-7; TCRdb's D call of TRBD2 is untestable without DNA. The CDR3 contains 13 residues. The germline V gene encodes CDR1 GTSNPN and CDR2 SVGIG (reference sequence). The CDR3 spells CAWSVSLTYEQYF.

The chain couples TRBV10-1 to TRBJ2-7; TCRdb's D call of TRBD1 is untestable without DNA. Germline CDR1 reads WNHNN; CDR2 reads SYGVQD (reference sequence). This CDR3 region has 14 residues. The CDR3 loop is CASSESGTDYEQYF.

The chain carries TRBV7-2 and TRBJ1-5; TCRdb selects TRBD1, and the lack of DNA leaves this call unchecked. The CDR3 length is 13 residues. Germline assignment: CDR1 SGHTA and CDR2 FQGNSA. The CDR3 loop reads CASSPGYRQPQHF.

The V and J genes are TRBV18 and TRBJ2-5; the TCRdb call, TRBD2, lacks DNA for checking. Germline V CDR1 and CDR2: KGHSH, LQKENI. This CDR3 has 15 residues. CDR3 residues: CASSPSTSRQETQYF. The variable domain in full, with the rest retrieved from reference TRBV18 and TRBJ2-5, is NAGVMQNPRHLVRRRGQEARLRCSPMKGHSHVYWYRQLPEEGLKFMVYLQKENIIDESGMPKERFSAEFPKEGPSILRIQQVVRGDSAAYFCASSPSTSRQETQYFGPGTRLLVL.

The J gene is TRBJ1-2, the V gene TRBV28; TCRdb designates TRBD1, a call that cannot be tested without DNA. Germline CDR1 and CDR2: MDHEN and SYDVKM. This CDR3 is built from 15 residues. CDR3 amino acids: CASSPPGQTNYGYTF.

The chain combines TRBV6-5 with TRBJ1-1. Germline CDR1 MNHEY, CDR2 SVGAGI. The CDR3 length is 13 residues. CDR3 sequence reads: CASSYRGNTEAFF.

This chain connects TRBV2 to TRBJ2-5; without DNA, the TCRdb call of TRBD1 cannot be checked. The CDR3 contains 17 residues. Germline V CDR1 and CDR2: SNHLY, FYNNEI. Here the CDR3 reads CASTVLTGAGPVETQYF.

The chain joins TRBV28 to TRBJ2-1; no DNA is available, so the TRBD2 call from TCRdb remains unchecked. CDR1 is MDHEN and CDR2 is SYDVKM in the germline V gene. The CDR3 has 19 residues. The CDR3 region is CASSLDAFRGLAEYNEQFF.

The genes are TRBV13 and TRBJ2-1; as DNA is missing, the TRBD2 call by TCRdb cannot be tested. The CDR3 is 16 amino acids. CDR1 is PRHDT, CDR2 FYEKMQ, per germline (reference sequence). CDR3 region: CASSLGTSGPYNEQFF. Based on the CDR3 plus reference TRBV13 and TRBJ2-1, the full variable domain is AAGVIQSPRHLIKEKRETATLKCYPIPRHDTVYWYQQGPGQDPQFLISFYEKMQSDKGSIPDRFSAQQFSDYHSELNMSSLELGDSALYFCASSLGTSGPYNEQFFGPGTRLTVL.

CDR3 protein: CAINNVAGTGTGELFF. The V call is TRBV10-3, the J call TRBJ2-2; TCRdb's D call of TRBD2 is untestable without DNA. CDR3 size: 16 residues. Per germline, CDR1 ENHRY and CDR2 SYGVKD.

The V call is TRBV6-2 or TRBV6-3, the J call TRBJ1-2; TCRdb indicates TRBD1, and absent DNA this call remains unverified. Germline V lookup: CDR1 MNHEY, CDR2 SVGEGT. This CDR3 has 13 residues. CDR3 amino acids: CASSYIPGSGYTF.

The J gene is TRBJ2-3, the V gene TRBV28. Germline CDR1 is MDHEN and CDR2 is SYDVKM. This CDR3 contains 14 residues. Here the CDR3 reads CASSPRSSTDTQYF. The variable domain in full, with the rest retrieved from reference TRBV28 and TRBJ2-3, is DVKVTQSSRYLVKRTGEKVFLECVQDMDHENMFWYRQDPGLGLRLIYFSYDVKMKEKGDIPEGYSVSREKKERFSLILESASTNQTSMYLCASSPRSSTDTQYFGPGTRLTVL.

The genes are TRBV6-1 and TRBJ2-7. The CDR3 runs 13 residues. Germline V gene sequence: CDR1 MNHNS, CDR2 SASEGT. The CDR3 loop is CATRDVAAYEQYF.

The gene calls are TRBV29-1 and TRBJ2-3; TCRdb returns TRBD2, unconfirmable since there is no DNA. This CDR3 is 16 amino acids long. Germline CDR1 and CDR2: SQVTM and ANQGSEA. This chain's CDR3 is CSVDFSGIEGTDTQYF.

This clonotype counts as medium-sized by frequency. The CDR3 spells CASDPQGTPDGYTF. The V and J genes are TRBV6-6 and TRBJ1-2; the TCRdb D gene call, TRBD1, has no DNA to confirm it. The length of the CDR3 is 14 residues. The germline V gene encodes CDR1 MNHNY and CDR2 SVGAGI (reference sequence).

The rearrangement uses TRBV27 and TRBJ2-7; TCRdb selects TRBD1, and the lack of DNA leaves this call unchecked. Germline lookup yields CDR1 MNHEY and CDR2 SMNVEV (reference sequence). The CDR3 loop spans 11 amino acids. The CDR3: CASSEGTGQYF.

The CDR3: CASSIGGTPHFF. The rearrangement joins TRBV19 to TRBJ2-1; the D gene TCRdb calls, TRBD1, cannot be checked with no DNA. The CDR3 has 12 residues. The germline CDR1 and CDR2 sequences are LNHDA and SQIVND (reference sequence).